The text below deals with one T cell receptor beta chain. Original data processing: The authors estimated nucleated cell counts from reference gene primer amplification. The method was immunoSEQ multiplex PCR; TCRdb's version includes in-frame clones alone and lacks a portion of them. V, J and clone size reflect that table, while D and trimming were determined from the DNA. The sample shows approximately 230,000 clones, about nine tenths of them seen only once. The record originates from a study of blood T cell repertoires in COVID-19. This clonotype was sampled from a man in his forties or fifties who had recovered from COVID-19. Sequences were obtained from PBMCs or T cells enriched from blood (not recorded which).

The DNA for the CDR3 is TGTGCCAGCAGCCTCCGGGACAGAATTAATTCACCCCTCCACTTT. Translated: CASSLRDRINSPLHF. The chain is built from TRBV5-8 and TRBJ1-6; the match to TRBD1 covers 7 bases. CDR3 length equals 15 residues. Looked up from germline, CDR1 is SGHTS and CDR2 is YDEGEE. V trimming: 4 bases; J trimming: 6 bases; junction bases outside the gene matches: 7.